This T cell receptor beta chain was captured in a study of graft-versus-host responses after intestinal transplantation. General study findings and limits: Detected in recipient marrow were GvH clones, some of which were first observed in ileum or blood.

Generated by immunoSEQ multiplex PCR, the TCRdb table keeps only in-frame clones and is missing some. Here the sample spans tens of thousands of clones, 95% being singletons. Turning to this clone: No antigen is known for it.

V lost 3 bases to trimming and J lost 4 bases; unmatched junction nucleotides: 7. The length of the CDR3 is 15 residues. Germline values: CDR1 LGHNA, CDR2 YNFKEQ. The chain couples TRBV4-2 to TRBJ1-1, with TRBD1 matching over 8 bases. The material sequenced was unstimulated CD8+ T cells sorted from spleen or lymph node cells, taken before transplant. This clonotype originated in a human donor who was the organ donor for an intestinal transplant. CDR3 DNA sequence: TGTGCCAGCAGCCACCACCCCACAGGGGGCACTGAAGCTTTCTTT. Encoded protein: CASSHHPTGGTEAFF.